The 21 T cell receptor beta chains given below trace back to one sample, sequenced in a study of shared clonotypes between healthy human individuals. CD8 cells classed as naive were CD45RO-negative and positively selected for CCR7, excluding terminally differentiated effector memory CD45RA+ cells. Measured with immunoSEQ multiplex PCR; TCRdb has only the in-frame clones, and not every one. The sample lists under 2,000,000 clones; 85% to 95% were seen once. The sequencing sample was made of naive CD8+ T cells sorted from blood. The receptors derive from a man aged 18-30 years in good health.

The rearrangement joins TRBV4-1 to TRBJ1-1; unclear D gene. There are 13 residues in the CDR3. V lost 4 bases, J lost 3 bases, and 9 bases lay in between. Germline assignment: CDR1 MGHRA and CDR2 YSYEKL. The CDR3 sequence: CASSPRIDTEAFF. The CDR3 DNA is TGCGCCAGCAGCCCTAGAATTGACACTGAAGCTTTCTTT.

The CDR3 is CSVDGVGTEAFF. The CDR3 nucleotides read TGCAGCGTTGATGGGGTGGGGACTGAAGCTTTCTTT. This chain connects TRBV29-1 to TRBJ1-1; D gene uncertain. The ends were cut back, 3 bases at V and 5 bases at J, with 10 bases in the middle. CDR3 length: 12 residues. From germline, CDR1 is SQVTM and CDR2 ANQGSEA.

In DNA form, the CDR3 reads TGTGCCAGCAGCCAAGAGGGGCCCCCCCTAGCGGCCAGCACAGATACGCAGTATTTT. It translates to CASSQEGPPLAASTDTQYF. The V call is TRBV14, the J call TRBJ2-3; 7 nucleotides agree with TRBD2. The germline CDR1 and CDR2 sequences are SGHDN and FVKESK. This CDR3 has 19 amino acids. Trimming took 0 bases from V and 0 from J; bases not matched to a gene: 12. The full variable domain, with the rest looked up from reference TRBV14 and TRBJ2-3, is EAGVTQFPSHSVIEKGQTVTLRCDPISGHDNLYWYRRVMGKEIKFLLHFVKESKQDESGMPNNRFLAERTGGTYSTLKVQPAELEDSGVYFCASSQEGPPLAASTDTQYFGPGTRLTVL.

V usage is TRBV28 and J usage is TRBJ1-5; D might be TRBD1 (6 bases). There are 14 residues in the CDR3. The V gene lost 4 bases and the J gene lost 5 bases, with 12 bases spanning the gap. The germline CDR1 and CDR2 sequences are MDHEN and SYDVKM. The CDR3 is CASSYPEGDQPQHF. DNA of the CDR3: TGTGCCAGCAGTTACCCGGAGGGGGATCAGCCCCAGCATTTT.

The chain joins TRBV27 to TRBJ1-5; 12 positions match TRBD1. The CDR3 is 17 amino acids. Trimming took 1 base from V and 5 from J; bases not matched to a gene: 6. Germline CDR1 and CDR2: MNHEY and SMNVEV (reference sequence). The DNA of the CDR3 is TGTGCCAGCAGTTTATTGGGGACAGGGGGCTCGGATCAGCCCCAGCATTTT. Its translation is CASSLLGTGGSDQPQHF.

The chain has TRBV27 and TRBJ2-7; the D is unclear. The CDR3 runs 14 residues. Germline loops: CDR1 MNHEY, CDR2 SMNVEV (reference sequence). V gave up 3 bases and J gave up 4 bases, with 13 bases separating them. CDR3 residues: CASSFGPRDYEQYF. CDR3 DNA sequence: TGTGCCAGCAGTTTCGGGCCCCGAGATTACGAGCAGTACTTC.

The chain combines TRBV7-2 with TRBJ2-3, with 8 nucleotides matching TRBD2. Per the germline V gene, CDR1 is SGHTA and CDR2 is FQGNSA. The CDR3 extends over 15 amino acids. With 1 base clipped from V and 4 bases from J, the junction kept 4 bases outside the gene matches. The CDR3 sequence: CASSLERGGPDTQYF. DNA of the CDR3: TGTGCCAGCAGCTTAGAACGGGGGGGCCCAGATACGCAGTATTTT.

This chain connects TRBV4-1 to TRBJ2-7, with D possibly matching TRBD1 (6 bases). V was pared by 4 bases and J by 2 bases, with 9 bases between. The CDR3 sequence is 13 residues long. Germline V gene sequence: CDR1 MGHRA, CDR2 YSYEKL. CDR3 DNA: TGCGCCAGCAGCCTCCGGGACACCTACGAGCAGTACTTC. Translation gives CASSLRDTYEQYF.

The V gene is TRBV15, the J gene TRBJ2-1; unclear D gene. V dropped 8 bases and J dropped 4 bases, with 6 bases sitting between them. CDR1 and CDR2 (germline): LNHNV, YYDKDF (reference sequence). The CDR3 covers 11 residues. The CDR3 DNA follows: TGTGCCACCTGCGTGTACAATGAGCAGTTCTTC. Translated: CATCVYNEQFF.

CDR3 protein: CASSSGSNSPLHF. The CDR3 region has the DNA TGTGCCAGCAGCTCGGGGTCTAATTCACCCCTCCACTTT. V is TRBV5-6 and J is TRBJ1-6; D remains unclear. V lost 3 bases to trimming and J lost 6 bases, with 7 bases between them. Germline loops: CDR1 SGHDT, CDR2 YYEEEE. The CDR3 runs to 13 residues.

This clone was counted once. The chain is built from TRBV9 and TRBJ1-4; D is unresolved. This CDR3 comprises 15 residues. Germline CDR1 is SGDLS and CDR2 is YYNGEE. The V gene lost 1 base and the J gene lost 5 bases, with 12 bases spanning the gap. This CDR3 is CASSVNGVGNEKLFF. CDR3 nucleotide sequence: TGTGCCAGCAGCGTAAACGGGGTCGGGAATGAAAAACTGTTTTTT.

The J gene is TRBJ1-2, the V gene TRBV11-2, with 8 positions matching TRBD1. In germline, CDR1 is SGHAT, CDR2 FQNNGV. The ends lost 5 bases at V and 4 bases at J; junction bases unmatched: 12. This CDR3 region has 16 residues. The CDR3 loop reads CASSQPTQGAGYGYTF. CDR3 in DNA: TGTGCCAGCAGCCAACCGACTCAGGGGGCGGGCTATGGCTACACCTTC.

Worth noting for this clone: The sample carries other DNA sequences with the same CDR3. The chain joins TRBV27 to TRBJ1-5, with D uncertain. The length of the CDR3 is 12 residues. Germline loops: CDR1 MNHEY, CDR2 SMNVEV (reference sequence). V dropped 5 bases and J dropped 3 bases, with 5 bases sitting between them. CDR3 bases: TGTGCCAGCAGTCACAACAATCAGCCCCAGCATTTT. Translation: CASSHNNQPQHF.

The chain uses TRBV7-9 and TRBJ1-5, with a possible D match to TRBD1 (5 bases). V gave up 3 bases and J gave up 3 bases, with 12 bases separating them. This CDR3 is built from 15 residues. Germline CDR1 is SEHNR and CDR2 is FQNEAQ (reference sequence). The DNA for the CDR3 is TGTGCCAGCAGCTTTTCAGGGTTGGTCAATCAGCCCCAGCATTTT. Protein sequence: CASSFSGLVNQPQHF.

CDR3 amino acids: CASSYRGLQETQYF. The CDR3 DNA is TGTGCCAGTAGCTACAGGGGGCTGCAAGAGACCCAGTACTTC. V is TRBV19 and J is TRBJ2-5; the match to TRBD1 covers 9 bases. The V gene's germline CDR1 is LNHDA and CDR2 SQIVND (reference sequence). There are 14 residues in the CDR3. J gave up 2 bases and V 6 bases, and 4 bases lay outside the gene matches.

The chain uses TRBV14 and TRBJ1-2, with D possibly TRBD1 on 6 matching bases. Looked up from germline, CDR1 is SGHDN and CDR2 is FVKESK. Trimming removed 4 bases at V and 2 bases at J, with 14 bases between. The CDR3 spans 15 residues. The chain's CDR3 is CASSPPWGANYGYTF. CDR3 coding DNA: TGTGCCAGCAGCCCCCCTTGGGGGGCGAACTATGGCTACACCTTC.

The J gene is TRBJ2-4, the V gene TRBV7-2, with D hard to call. Germline V gene sequence: CDR1 SGHTA, CDR2 FQGNSA. This CDR3 is built from 16 residues. Trimming cost V 1 base and J 0 bases, with 10 bases left between them. The CDR3 sequence: CASSLVGFSAKNIQYF. The CDR3 DNA is TGTGCCAGCAGCTTAGTAGGCTTTTCAGCCAAAAACATTCAGTACTTC.

This chain uses TRBV4-1 with TRBJ2-7; 8 bases fit TRBD1. The CDR3 has 15 amino acids. Germline V gene lookup returns CDR1 MGHRA and CDR2 YSYEKL. J gave up 4 bases and V 4 bases, and 9 bases lay outside the gene matches. CDR3 in amino acids: CASSPTQGAGYEQYF. CDR3 DNA: TGCGCCAGCAGCCCAACGCAGGGGGCCGGGTACGAGCAGTACTTC.

The chain recombines TRBV9 with TRBJ2-7; TRBD1 might be the D (5 bases). Germline-derived CDR1 and CDR2 are SGDLS and YYNGEE. The CDR3 covers 13 residues. V was shortened by 4 bases and J by 3 bases, with 11 bases between the two germline ends. The CDR3 DNA sequence: TGTGCCAGCAGCCCAGGACACCACTACGAGCAGTACTTC. Amino acid sequence: CASSPGHHYEQYF.

This chain uses TRBV7-6 with TRBJ2-7; D unresolved. This CDR3 is built from 15 residues. The V end lost 1 base, the J end lost 0 bases, and 10 bases lay between the germline ends. The V gene's germline CDR1 is SGHVS and CDR2 FNYEAQ. As DNA, the CDR3 is TGTGCCAGCAGCTTAGAACCGTCCATCTCCTACGAGCAGTACTTC. Its protein product is CASSLEPSISYEQYF.

This chain uses TRBV9 with TRBJ2-5; no definite D call. The V end was cut by 5 bases, the J end by 1 base, with 12 bases between. The germline CDR1 and CDR2 sequences are SGDLS and YYNGEE. The CDR3 totals 14 residues. CDR3 loop: CASSRATGQETQYF. CDR3 nucleotides: TGTGCCAGCAGTAGGGCGACGGGCCAAGAGACCCAGTACTTC.